In its sample, the clone carrying this T cell receptor (beta chain) was seen a few times. The antigen is undetermined. This sample is drawn from a study of identical twins. Study results and limitations: Some out-of-frame alpha sequences were shared by twins, and these showed excess low generation probability.

Unique molecular identifiers were present on cDNA, and template switching added a universal primer site. TCRdb analysed the 5' RACE reads with MiXCR anew, one entry per CDR3 protein. Among more than 650,000 distinct CDR3 sequences listed, 5.5% to 7.5% were seen once. Germline values: CDR1 KGHSH, CDR2 LQKENI. CDR3 length: 14 residues. Trimming removed 3 bases at V and 1 base at J, with 4 bases between. This TCR derives from a man younger than 35 in good health. The specimen was naive T cells sorted from blood. The chain links TRBV18 to TRBJ2-6; D is undetermined. This chain's CDR3 is CASSPQSGANVLTF. CDR3 DNA: TGTGCCAGCTCACCGCAGTCTGGGGCCAACGTCCTGACTTTC.